These 21 T cell receptor beta chains were all obtained from the same sample, sequenced in a study of beta chain features in type 1 diabetes. Whole-study findings and limits: Among patients with Type 1 diabetes, TCRB CDR3s were moderately but significantly shorter in every one of the four CD4+ subsets.

The antigens these receptors bind are not known. Sequencing targeted expressed TCRB transcripts, as all isolated RNA had been reverse transcribed. Libraries were prepared by immunoSEQ multiplex PCR; TCRdb keeps only in-frame clonotypes and omits some of them. In the table there are 500,000 to 850,000 clones, over 12% of which are singletons. The source material was naive CD4+ T cells from blood. These receptors all come from a man between 18 and 29 years old with type 1 diabetes.

Only a few counts were recorded for this clone. This chain links TRBV5-1 with TRBJ1-1; no reliable D call. This CDR3 spans 16 amino acids. Germline V CDR1 and CDR2: SGHRS, YFSETQ. V gave up 0 bases and J gave up 5 bases, with 17 bases separating them. CDR3 sequence reads: CASSLESVRVGTEAFF. CDR3 nucleotides: TGCGCCAGCAGCTTGGAGTCTGTTAGGGTCGGAACTGAAGCTTTCTTT.

This clone was seen a handful of times. J is TRBJ2-2 and V is TRBV4-2; either TRBD1 or TRBD2 may fit D (5 bases each). This CDR3 is built from 16 residues. V dropped 4 bases and J dropped 7 bases, with 19 bases sitting between them. Germline CDR1 is LGHNA and CDR2 is YNFKEQ. The CDR3: CASSPGDGKLGGELFF. The CDR3 bases are TGTGCCAGCAGCCCCGGGGACGGGAAGTTAGGCGGGGAGCTGTTTTTT.

This rearrangement joins TRBV19 to TRBJ2-2; D call uncertain. Germline loops: CDR1 LNHDA, CDR2 SQIVND (reference sequence). This CDR3 comprises 15 residues. V dropped 5 bases and J dropped 1 base, with 11 bases sitting between them. The CDR3 DNA reads TGTGCCAGTAGTCCCCGGGTCAGGAACACCGGGGAGCTGTTTTTT. Translating gives CASSPRVRNTGELFF. The full variable domain, its missing parts supplied by reference TRBV19 and TRBJ2-2, is DGGITQSPKYLFRKEGQNVTLSCEQNLNHDAMYWYRQDPGQGLRLIYYSQIVNDFQKGDIAEGYSVSREKKESFPLTVTSAQKNPTAFYLCASSPRVRNTGELFFGEGSRLTVL.

This chain connects TRBV5-4 to TRBJ2-3; 14 nucleotides line up with TRBD2. The trim removed 3 bases at V and 9 bases at J, leaving 3 bases unmatched. Germline-derived CDR1 and CDR2 are SGHNT and YYREEE (reference sequence). CDR3 length: 14 amino acids. CDR3 nucleotides: TGTGCCAGCAGCTGGGGACTAGCGGGAGCCACGCAGTATTTT. It yields the protein CASSWGLAGATQYF.

This clone was recorded a few times. This sequence joins TRBV6-5 and TRBJ2-1, with D possibly matching TRBD2 (5 bases). The CDR3 is 13 amino acids. The V and J ends lost 6 bases and 7 bases respectively, with 13 bases between them. Germline values: CDR1 MNHEY, CDR2 SVGAGI. The CDR3 nucleotides are TGTGCCAGCAGGATGGGTCCGGGGAATGAGCAGTTCTTC. This translates into CASRMGPGNEQFF.

The chain is built from TRBV5-4 and TRBJ2-3; D unclear. This CDR3 contains 13 residues. Per the germline V gene, CDR1 is SGHNT and CDR2 is YYREEE (reference sequence). The V end was cut by 0 bases, the J end by 2 bases, with 4 bases between. The CDR3, as DNA: TGTGCCAGCAGCTTGGACCCCACAGATACGCAGTATTTT. Its protein product is CASSLDPTDTQYF.

This chain uses TRBV2 with TRBJ2-5; no definite D call. The CDR3 contains 13 residues. Germline lookup yields CDR1 SNHLY and CDR2 FYNNEI. The V end lost 8 bases, the J end lost 3 bases, and 13 bases lay between the germline ends. CDR3 loop: CASHLTVKETQYF. DNA for the CDR3: TGTGCCAGCCACCTCACGGTTAAAGAGACCCAGTACTTC.

This clone was detected only a few times. Other nucleotide sequences from this sample produce the same CDR3. The chain links TRBV29-1 to TRBJ1-1; no firm D call. Germline CDR1 and CDR2: SQVTM and ANQGSEA. The V end was cut by 4 bases, the J end by 5 bases, with 14 bases between. The length of the CDR3 is 13 residues. The CDR3 DNA follows: TGCAGCGTTGCCGGGAGGGTAGGGACTGAAGCTTTCTTT. It codes for CSVAGRVGTEAFF.

The table lists this clone with a few counts. V usage is TRBV6-5 and J usage is TRBJ2-1, with TRBD1 identical over 8 bases. The CDR3 length is 11 residues. With V trimmed by 4 bases and J by 12 bases, 2 bases remained unmatched. The germline V gene has CDR1 MNHEY and CDR2 SVGAGI. The CDR3 reads CASSSGQAQFF. The CDR3 coding sequence is TGTGCCAGCAGTTCGGGACAGGCGCAGTTCTTC.

The CDR3 protein is CAWTRGAPGGYTF. The CDR3 DNA reads TGTGCCTGGACCCGGGGGGCGCCTGGCGGCTACACCTTC. The rearrangement uses TRBV30 and TRBJ1-2, with D maybe TRBD1 (6 bases). The CDR3 covers 13 residues. Germline V CDR1 and CDR2: GTSNPN, SVGIG (reference sequence). Trimming stripped 4 bases from V and 8 bases from J, with 17 bases between.

This clone turned up a few times. The chain joins TRBV30 to TRBJ2-5; D not resolved. The CDR3 runs to 13 residues. The V and J ends lost 4 bases and 5 bases respectively, with 14 bases between them. Germline CDR1 GTSNPN, CDR2 SVGIG (reference sequence). The CDR3 DNA reads as TGTGCCTGGAAATCGAACGTTTTGGAGACCCAGTACTTC. Translating it yields CAWKSNVLETQYF.

The V call is TRBV18, the J call TRBJ2-7; 10 nucleotides agree with TRBD2. The CDR3 totals 16 residues. Germline trimming cut 3 bases from V and 5 bases from J; bases unmatched to any gene: 10. The germline CDR1 and CDR2 sequences are KGHSH and LQKENI. CDR3 sequence reads: CASSPVDTSGVDEQYF. Written as DNA, the CDR3 is TGTGCCAGCTCACCGGTCGATACTAGCGGGGTGGACGAGCAGTACTTC. The full variable domain, with the rest looked up from reference TRBV18 and TRBJ2-7, is NAGVMQNPRHLVRRRGQEARLRCSPMKGHSHVYWYRQLPEEGLKFMVYLQKENIIDESGMPKERFSAEFPKEGPSILRIQQVVRGDSAAYFCASSPVDTSGVDEQYFGPGTRLTVT.

The rearrangement joins TRBV30 to TRBJ1-4; D not certain. Per the germline V gene, CDR1 is GTSNPN and CDR2 is SVGIG (reference sequence). The CDR3 is made up of 13 amino acids. V was clipped by 8 bases and J by 0 bases, with 10 bases between them. Here the CDR3 DNA reads TGTGCCCGTCGAGAGCCAACTAATGAAAAACTGTTTTTT. Amino acids: CARREPTNEKLFF.

The DNA of the CDR3 is TGTGCCAGCAGCTACCAGGAAGATACGCAGTATTTT. It encodes CASSYQEDTQYF. This chain links TRBV11-1 with TRBJ2-3, with no clear D. The CDR3 covers 12 residues. Looked up from germline, CDR1 is SGHAT and CDR2 is FQDESV (reference sequence). Trimming took off 4 bases at V and 5 bases at J, with 7 bases between the two ends.

This clone was picked up a small number of times. This chain uses TRBV28 with TRBJ1-1; 7 bases are a match to TRBD1. V lost 2 bases, J lost 6 bases, and 6 bases stayed unmatched. From germline, CDR1 is MDHEN and CDR2 SYDVKM. CDR3 length: 14 residues. The CDR3 reads CASSLQTGESEAFF. Here the CDR3 DNA reads TGTGCCAGCAGTTTACAAACAGGGGAGTCTGAAGCTTTCTTT.

The genes are TRBV30 and TRBJ2-5, with a possible D match to TRBD1 (5 bases). V lost 0 bases, J lost 5 bases, and 16 bases lay in between. Germline values: CDR1 GTSNPN, CDR2 SVGIG (reference sequence). The CDR3 runs 15 residues. In DNA form, the CDR3 reads TGTGCCTGGAGTGTCCAGGCAGGGAATATGGAGACCCAGTACTTC. Encoded protein: CAWSVQAGNMETQYF.

This clone was counted a few times. V and J are TRBV19 and TRBJ1-2; D unclear. The ends were cut back, 6 bases at V and 4 bases at J, with 18 bases in the middle. The CDR3 sequence is 15 residues long. Germline V gene lookup returns CDR1 LNHDA and CDR2 SQIVND (reference sequence). DNA of the CDR3: TGTGCCAGTAGGTTCCTCCCCATGGGAGGCTATGGCTACACCTTC. Encoded protein: CASRFLPMGGYGYTF.

A note on this clone: Compared with germline, one end of the junction differs, possibly owing to a read error. V gene TRBV4-1 combines with J gene TRBJ2-3; D is uncertain. CDR1 is MGHRA and CDR2 is YSYEKL in the germline V gene. The CDR3 covers 14 residues. The CDR3 region has the DNA TGCGCCAGCAACCAACTGGGGAGCACAGATACGCAGTATTTT. Translated: CASNQLGSTDTQYF.

This clone was seen only a few times. The rearrangement links TRBV27 to TRBJ1-1; a possible D gene is TRBD1 (6 bases). There are 14 residues in the CDR3. Germline V gene data show CDR1 as MNHEY and CDR2 as SMNVEV (reference sequence). V gave up 4 bases and J gave up 3 bases, with 12 bases separating them. The CDR3 is CASSWDNRDTEAFF. The CDR3 DNA sequence: TGTGCCAGCAGTTGGGACAACCGTGACACTGAAGCTTTCTTT.

The chain combines TRBV30 with TRBJ1-2; TRBD1 matches 11 bases. The CDR3 is made up of 16 amino acids. The V gene end was trimmed by 2 bases and the J gene end by 7 bases; junction bases not matched to a gene: 12. CDR1 and CDR2 (germline): GTSNPN, SVGIG (reference sequence). The DNA for the CDR3 is TGTGCCTGGAGTAAACTCCTAGGACAGGGGGCTGGTGGCTACACCTTC. Translating gives CAWSKLLGQGAGGYTF.

V usage is TRBV10-3 and J usage is TRBJ2-3; 8 bases are shared with TRBD1. Germline trimming cut 10 bases from V and 4 bases from J; bases unmatched to any gene: 7. CDR1 and CDR2 from the germline V gene are ENHRY and SYGVKD. The CDR3 loop spans 13 amino acids. The CDR3: CATVPTGADTQYF. The CDR3 nucleotides read TGTGCCACCGTACCGACAGGGGCAGATACGCAGTATTTT.